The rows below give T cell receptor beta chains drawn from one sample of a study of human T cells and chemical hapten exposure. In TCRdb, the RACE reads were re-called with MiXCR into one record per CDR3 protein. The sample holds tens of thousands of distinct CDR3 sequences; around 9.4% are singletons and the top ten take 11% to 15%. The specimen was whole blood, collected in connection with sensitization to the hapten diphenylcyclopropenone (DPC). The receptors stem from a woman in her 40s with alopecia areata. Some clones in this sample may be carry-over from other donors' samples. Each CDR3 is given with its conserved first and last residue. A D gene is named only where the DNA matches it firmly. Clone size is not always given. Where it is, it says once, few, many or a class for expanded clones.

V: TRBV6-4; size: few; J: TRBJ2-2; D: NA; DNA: TGTGCCAGCAGCGCAGACAGTCACACCGGGGAGCTGTTTTTT; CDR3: CASSADSHTGELFF
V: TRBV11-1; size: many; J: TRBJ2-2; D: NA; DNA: TGTGCCAGCAGCTTAGGGCAGAAGGGTATGACCGGGGAGCTGTTTTTT; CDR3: CASSLGQKGMTGELFF
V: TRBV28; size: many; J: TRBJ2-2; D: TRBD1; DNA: TGTGCCAGCAGTCCAGGGGGCGCGGGCACCGGGGAGCTGTTTTTT; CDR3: CASSPGGAGTGELFF
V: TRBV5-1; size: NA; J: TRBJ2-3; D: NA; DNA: TGCGCCAGCAGCTTTAACCGGGGCACAGATACGCAGTATTTT; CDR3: CASSFNRGTDTQYF
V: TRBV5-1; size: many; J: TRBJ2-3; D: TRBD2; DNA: TGCGCCAGCAAGACTAGCGGGGGCCTGGGGGATACGCAGTATTTT; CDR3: CASKTSGGLGDTQYF
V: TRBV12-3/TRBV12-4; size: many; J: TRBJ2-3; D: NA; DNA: TGTGCCAGCGTTGCCAAGGCCTGGGGGATCACAGATACGCAGTATTTT; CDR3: CASVAKAWGITDTQYF
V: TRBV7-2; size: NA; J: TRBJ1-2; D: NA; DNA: TGTGCCAGCAGCTTACGGGGGACATGGGGCAGCGGCTACACCTTC; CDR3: CASSLRGTWGSGYTF
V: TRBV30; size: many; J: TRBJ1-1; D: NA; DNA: TGTGCCTGGAGTGTTTACGGAGTCACTGAAGCTTTCTTT; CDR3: CAWSVYGVTEAFF
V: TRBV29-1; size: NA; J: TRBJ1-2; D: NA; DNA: TGCAGCGTTGCCCCCCAAGAGGATGGCTACACCTTC; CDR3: CSVAPQEDGYTF
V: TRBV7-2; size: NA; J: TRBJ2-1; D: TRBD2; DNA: TGTGCCAGCAGGGAGGGACTAGCGGACCTACACGGGCAGTTCTTC; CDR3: CASREGLADLHGQFF
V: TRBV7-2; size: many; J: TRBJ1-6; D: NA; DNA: TGTGCCAGCAGCTTAGAGAGCCCCTCCTATAATTCACCCCTCCACTTT; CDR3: CASSLESPSYNSPLHF
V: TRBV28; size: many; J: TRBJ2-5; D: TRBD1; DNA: TGTGCCAGCACCCAGGGACAGACCCTTCGAACCCAGTACTTC; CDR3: CASTQGQTLRTQYF
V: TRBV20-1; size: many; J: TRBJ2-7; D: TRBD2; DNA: TGCAGTGCTAGAGATCACTTAGCGGGGGGTTTCTACGAGCAGTACTTC; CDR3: CSARDHLAGGFYEQYF
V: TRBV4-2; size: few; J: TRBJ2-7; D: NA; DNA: TGTGCCAGCAGCCAAGGCCGGGGGCGCTCCTACGAGCAGTACTTC; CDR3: CASSQGRGRSYEQYF
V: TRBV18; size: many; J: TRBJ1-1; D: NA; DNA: TGTGCCAGCTCACCCCAGATGGGCGACACTGAAGCTTTCTTT; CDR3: CASSPQMGDTEAFF
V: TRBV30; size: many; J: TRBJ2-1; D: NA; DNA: TGTGCCTGGAGTGAGATAGGGGGGGCTTCCTACAATGAGCAGTTCTTC; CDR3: CAWSEIGGASYNEQFF
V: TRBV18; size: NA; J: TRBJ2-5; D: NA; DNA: TGTGCCAGCTCGGGACAAGAGACCCAGTACTTC; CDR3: CASSGQETQYF
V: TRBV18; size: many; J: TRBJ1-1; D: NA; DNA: TGTGCCAGCTCACCCCGCGGGGGGCTGAGGACTGAAGCTTTCTTT; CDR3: CASSPRGGLRTEAFF
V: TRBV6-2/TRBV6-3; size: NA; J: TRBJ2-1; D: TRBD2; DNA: TGTGCCAGCAGCTACCTAGGACTAGCAGACAATGAGCAGTTCTTC; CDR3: CASSYLGLADNEQFF
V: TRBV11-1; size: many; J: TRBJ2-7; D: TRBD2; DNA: TGTGCCAGCAGCTTACAGCGGGAGGGAATCTACGAGCAGTACTTC; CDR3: CASSLQREGIYEQYF
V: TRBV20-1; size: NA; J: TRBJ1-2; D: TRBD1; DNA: TGCAGTGCATCACAGGGGAACTATGGCTACACCTTC; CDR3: CSASQGNYGYTF
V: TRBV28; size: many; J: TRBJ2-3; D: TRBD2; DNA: TGTGCCAGCAGTTCCACCCGGGGGGTTAGCACAGATACGCAGTATTTT; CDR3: CASSSTRGVSTDTQYF
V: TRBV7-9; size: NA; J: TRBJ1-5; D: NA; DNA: TGTGCCAGCAGCTTAGAAGGCAGGGGCGATCAGCCCCAGCATTTT; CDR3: CASSLEGRGDQPQHF
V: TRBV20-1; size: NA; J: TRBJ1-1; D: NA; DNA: TGCAGTGCTAGTTCCAGGGAGGTTGACACTGAAGCTTTCTTT; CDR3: CSASSREVDTEAFF
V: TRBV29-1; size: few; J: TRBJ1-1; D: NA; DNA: TGCAGCGTTTCCTCGACGGGACACACTGAAGCTTTCTTT; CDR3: CSVSSTGHTEAFF
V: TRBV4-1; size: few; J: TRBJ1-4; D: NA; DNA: TGCGCCAGCAGCCCGACCGGGTCCCTCAATGAAAAACTGTTTTTT; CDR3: CASSPTGSLNEKLFF
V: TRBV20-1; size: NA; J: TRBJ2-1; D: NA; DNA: TGCAGTGCCACCTTCTCCTACAATGAGCAGTTCTTC; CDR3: CSATFSYNEQFF
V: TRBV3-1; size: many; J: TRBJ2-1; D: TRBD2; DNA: TGTGCCAGCAGCCAAGTGTCTAGCGGTGAGCAGTTCTTC; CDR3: CASSQVSSGEQFF
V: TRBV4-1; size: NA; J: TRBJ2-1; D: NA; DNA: TGCGCCAGCAGCCAAGGGGGGCGGAAGGGTGTGCAGTTCTTC; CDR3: CASSQGGRKGVQFF
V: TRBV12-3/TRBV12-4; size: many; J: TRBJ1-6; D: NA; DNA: TGTGCCAGCAGCTTCACTGCGGGTTCACCCCTCCACTTT; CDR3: CASSFTAGSPLHF
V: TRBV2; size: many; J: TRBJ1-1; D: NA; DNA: TGTGCCAGCACTGGCGGGGTAACGGCTGGAGCTTTCTTT; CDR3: CASTGGVTAGAFF
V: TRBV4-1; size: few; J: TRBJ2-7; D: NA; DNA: TGCGCCAGCAGCCAGGCTTATACTCAGAGACTCTACGAGCAGTACTTC; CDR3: CASSQAYTQRLYEQYF
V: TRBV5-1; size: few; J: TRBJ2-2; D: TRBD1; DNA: TGCGCCAGCAGCCGGGACAGCTCGAACACCGGGGAGCTGTTTTTT; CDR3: CASSRDSSNTGELFF